This T cell receptor (beta chain) was sequenced for a study of T cell responses to AZD1222 COVID-19 vaccine. The CDR3 is 14 residues long. CDR1 is SNHLY, CDR2 FYNNEI, per germline. V lost 5 bases, J lost 6 bases, and 14 bases lay in between. Profiled with immunoSEQ multiplex PCR; TCRdb holds only in-frame clones, not every one. The sample lists under 140,000 clones, 85% to 95% occurring once. The origin of this receptor is an adult in good health. The gene calls are TRBV2 and TRBJ1-5; no clear D gene. Material: peripheral blood, obtained on day 0 of AZD1222 vaccination. CDR3 nucleotides: TGTGCCAGCAGTAGGACGGACGTAGGTCAGCCCCAGCATTTT. This gives the protein CASSRTDVGQPQHF.